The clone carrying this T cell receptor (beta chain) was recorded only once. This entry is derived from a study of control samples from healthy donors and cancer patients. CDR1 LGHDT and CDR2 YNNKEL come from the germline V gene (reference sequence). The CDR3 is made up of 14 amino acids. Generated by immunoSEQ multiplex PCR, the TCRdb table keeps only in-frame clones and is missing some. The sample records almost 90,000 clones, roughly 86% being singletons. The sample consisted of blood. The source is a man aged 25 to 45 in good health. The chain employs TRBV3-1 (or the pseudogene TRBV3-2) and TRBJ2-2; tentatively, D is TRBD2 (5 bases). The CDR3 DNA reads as TGTCAGCAGCCGTGGGAGCAGTCCACCGGGGAGCTGTTTTTT. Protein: CQQPWEQSTGELFF.